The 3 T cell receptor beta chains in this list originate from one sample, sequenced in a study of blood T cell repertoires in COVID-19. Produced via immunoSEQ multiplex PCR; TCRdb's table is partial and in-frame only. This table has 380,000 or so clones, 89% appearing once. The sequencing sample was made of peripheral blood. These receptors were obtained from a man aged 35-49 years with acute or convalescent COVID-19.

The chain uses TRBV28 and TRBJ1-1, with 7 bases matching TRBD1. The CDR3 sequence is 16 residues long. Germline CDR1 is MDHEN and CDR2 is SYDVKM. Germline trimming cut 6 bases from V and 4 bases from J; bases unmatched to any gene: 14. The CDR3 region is CASSPSRTGGGTEAFF. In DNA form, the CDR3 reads TGTGCCAGCAGCCCCTCGAGGACAGGCGGCGGCACTGAAGCTTTCTTT.

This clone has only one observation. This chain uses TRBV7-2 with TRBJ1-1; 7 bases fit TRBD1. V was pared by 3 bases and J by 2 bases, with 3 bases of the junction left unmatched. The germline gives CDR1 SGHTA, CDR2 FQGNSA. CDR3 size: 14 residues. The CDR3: CASSLEGGNTEAFF. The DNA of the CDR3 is TGTGCCAGCAGCTTGGAAGGGGGCAACACTGAAGCTTTCTTT.

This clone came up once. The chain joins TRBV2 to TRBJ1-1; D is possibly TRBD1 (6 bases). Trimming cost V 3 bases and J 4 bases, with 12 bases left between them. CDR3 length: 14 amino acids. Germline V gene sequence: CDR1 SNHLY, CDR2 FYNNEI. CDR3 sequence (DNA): TGTGCCAGCAGTGAGACAGGCCTGGGCACTGAAGCTTTCTTT. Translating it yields CASSETGLGTEAFF. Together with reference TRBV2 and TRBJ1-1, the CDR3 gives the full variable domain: EPEVTQTPSHQVTQMGQEVILRCVPISNHLYFYWYRQILGQKVEFLVSFYNNEISEKSEIFDDQFSVERPDGSNFTLKIRSTKLEDSAMYFCASSETGLGTEAFFGQGTRLTVV.